This T cell receptor (beta chain) was recovered during a study of blood T cell repertoires in COVID-19. Study overall: Donors in Cohort 3 counted as recovered after two negative PCRs, clearance, or symptom resolution. In each case, the material was cDNA or gDNA derived from T cells, B-cell-depleted T cells, or PBMCs.

This clone was seen a handful of times. Libraries were prepared by immunoSEQ multiplex PCR; TCRdb keeps only in-frame clonotypes and omits some of them. The sample carries about 170,000 clones, around 80% recorded once. CDR3 length: 14 amino acids. Deletions cut 2 bases from V and 2 bases from J, with 8 bases between. The germline V gene has CDR1 SGHRS and CDR2 YFSETQ. The receptor was derived from a woman in her 70s in a cohort exposed to, infected with or recovered from COVID-19 (not recorded which). V usage is TRBV5-1 and J usage is TRBJ1-5; no firm D call. Sequenced material: PBMCs or T cells enriched from blood (not recorded which). CDR3 sequence: CASSLGRGNQPQHF. CDR3 in DNA: TGCGCCAGCAGCTTAGGGAGAGGCAATCAGCCCCAGCATTTT. The full variable domain, with the rest looked up from reference TRBV5-1 and TRBJ1-5, is KAGVTQTPRYLIKTRGQQVTLSCSPISGHRSVSWYQQTPGQGLQFLFEYFSETQRNKGNFPGRFSGRQFSNSRSEMNVSTLELGDSALYLCASSLGRGNQPQHFGDGTRLSIL.